Following are 13 T cell receptor beta chains from one sample sequenced in a study of T cell responses to AZD1222 COVID-19 vaccine. The data were produced by immunoSEQ multiplex PCR, yet TCRdb's version contains in-frame clones alone and is incomplete. The sample has around 120,000 clones; approximately 91% are singletons. Specimen: peripheral blood, collected on day 0 of AZD1222 vaccination. All receptors derive from an adult in good health.

The chain links TRBV5-1 to TRBJ1-2, with no clear D. The germline CDR1 and CDR2 sequences are SGHRS and YFSETQ. The length of the CDR3 is 16 residues. Trimming pared 5 bases from V and 4 bases from J, leaving 21 bases between. CDR3 in amino acids: CASSSPSGIMGYGYTF. CDR3 nucleotides: TGCGCCAGCAGTTCCCCCTCGGGCATAATGGGCTATGGCTACACCTTC.

The gene calls are TRBV9 and TRBJ2-7, with TRBD2 matching over 8 bases. V shed 3 bases, J shed 4 bases, and the junction held 9 bases outside the gene matches. This CDR3 contains 15 residues. The germline gives CDR1 SGDLS, CDR2 YYNGEE. Written as DNA, the CDR3 is TGTGCCAGCAGCGCCGGGGGGGCCGCATTGTACGAGCAGTACTTC. Translating gives CASSAGGAALYEQYF. The complete variable domain, with remaining parts taken from reference TRBV9 and TRBJ2-7, reads DSGVTQTPKHLITATGQRVTLRCSPRSGDLSVYWYQQSLDQGLQFLIQYYNGEERAKGNILERFSAQQFPDLHSELNLSSLELGDSALYFCASSAGGAALYEQYFGPGTRLTVT.

The V gene is TRBV19, the J gene TRBJ1-1; D may be TRBD1 (5 bases). Trimming removed 10 bases at V and 3 bases at J, with 15 bases between. Germline V gives CDR1 LNHDA, CDR2 SQIVND (reference sequence). CDR3 size: 13 residues. The DNA for the CDR3 is TGTGCCACTCGGACACTTTCGGACACTGAAGCTTTCTTT. This sequence encodes CATRTLSDTEAFF. The full variable domain, its missing parts supplied by reference TRBV19 and TRBJ1-1, is DGGITQSPKYLFRKEGQNVTLSCEQNLNHDAMYWYRQDPGQGLRLIYYSQIVNDFQKGDIAEGYSVSREKKESFPLTVTSAQKNPTAFYLCATRTLSDTEAFFGQGTRLTVV.

The chain employs TRBV7-9 and TRBJ2-5; D is possibly TRBD2 (5 bases). The length of the CDR3 is 14 residues. Trimming took 0 bases from V and 4 from J, leaving 9 bases between them. In germline, CDR1 is SEHNR, CDR2 FQNEAQ (reference sequence). CDR3 residues: CASSLAGVGETQYF. CDR3 nucleotide sequence: TGTGCCAGCAGCTTAGCGGGAGTGGGAGAGACCCAGTACTTC.

The gene calls are TRBV5-5 and TRBJ1-6; D is uncertain. CDR3 size: 13 residues. Germline V gene sequence: CDR1 SGHKS, CDR2 YYEKEE (reference sequence). The germline V and J ends were trimmed by 2 bases and 10 bases, with 10 bases remaining between them. CDR3: CASSFTLGSPLHF. CDR3 DNA sequence: TGTGCCAGCAGCTTTACTCTGGGCTCACCCCTCCACTTT.

This sequence joins TRBV6-5 and TRBJ2-7, with 8 bases aligning to TRBD1. The V gene end was trimmed by 5 bases and the J gene end by 1 base; junction bases not matched to a gene: 4. This CDR3 has 14 residues. CDR1 and CDR2 (germline): MNHEY, SVGAGI. The DNA for the CDR3 is TGTGCCAGCAGTCCAACAGGGGGGTCCTACGAGCAGTACTTC. It specifies CASSPTGGSYEQYF.

This sequence joins TRBV6-6 and TRBJ1-1; perhaps TRBD1 as D (5 bases). The CDR3 runs to 13 residues. Germline values: CDR1 MNHNY, CDR2 SVGAGI (reference sequence). Trimming pared 7 bases from V and 1 base from J, leaving 10 bases between. The CDR3 is CASMQGPNTEAFF. The CDR3 nucleotides are TGTGCCAGCATGCAGGGCCCGAACACTGAAGCTTTCTTT.

With regard to this clone: Other DNA sequences in the same sample also yield this CDR3. The genes are TRBV2 and TRBJ1-5; 10 nucleotides agree with TRBD1. The J segment lost 2 bases and the V segment lost 6 bases, leaving 1 base of the junction unmatched. Germline assignment: CDR1 SNHLY and CDR2 FYNNEI. The CDR3 has 14 residues. The CDR3, as DNA: TGTGCCAGCAGCGGGACAGGGGGCAATCAGCCCCAGCATTTT. Its protein is CASSGTGGNQPQHF.

In the case of this clone: The same CDR3 can be traced to other DNA sequences in this sample. V gene TRBV5-1 combines with J gene TRBJ2-2; 7 nucleotides line up with TRBD2. Trimming at V came to 3 bases and at J to 2 bases, leaving 1 base not matched to a gene. Per the germline V gene, CDR1 is SGHRS and CDR2 is YFSETQ. The CDR3 loop spans 14 amino acids. The CDR3 DNA sequence: TGCGCCAGCAGCTCGGGACTAAACACCGGGGAGCTGTTTTTT. It specifies CASSSGLNTGELFF.

The chain employs TRBV6-5 and TRBJ1-1; D is undetermined. The CDR3 extends over 14 amino acids. Germline V gene data show CDR1 as MNHEY and CDR2 as SVGAGI. V was trimmed by 7 bases and J by 3 bases, leaving 15 bases between them. CDR3 DNA sequence: TGTGCCAGCATGGGCCCCCCTGGCTACACTGAAGCTTTCTTT. It codes for CASMGPPGYTEAFF.

This clone was found once. The chain uses TRBV20-1 and TRBJ1-1; no clear D gene. Trimming pared 3 bases from V and 3 bases from J, leaving 5 bases between. The CDR3 contains 11 residues. Per germline, CDR1 DFQATT and CDR2 SNEGSKA (reference sequence). The CDR3 nucleotides read TGCAGTGCTAGTGGGGACACTGAAGCTTTCTTT. This translates into CSASGDTEAFF.

This chain links TRBV6-5 with TRBJ1-5, with D possibly being TRBD1 (6 bases). CDR3 length: 13 amino acids. Between the trimmed V and J ends, which lost 6 bases and 1 base, there was a span of 7 bases. Per germline, CDR1 MNHEY and CDR2 SVGAGI. CDR3 loop: CASSGQSNQPQHF. DNA of the CDR3: TGTGCCAGCAGCGGACAGAGCAATCAGCCCCAGCATTTT.

J is TRBJ2-2 and V is TRBV27; tentative D call: TRBD1 (5 bases). The ends were cut back, 6 bases at V and 2 bases at J, with 13 bases in the middle. Germline V lookup: CDR1 MNHEY, CDR2 SMNVEV (reference sequence). The CDR3 is made up of 15 amino acids. The CDR3 DNA follows: TGTGCCAGCAGATTGGGGCAGGGAAACACCGGGGAGCTGTTTTTT. Residues: CASRLGQGNTGELFF.